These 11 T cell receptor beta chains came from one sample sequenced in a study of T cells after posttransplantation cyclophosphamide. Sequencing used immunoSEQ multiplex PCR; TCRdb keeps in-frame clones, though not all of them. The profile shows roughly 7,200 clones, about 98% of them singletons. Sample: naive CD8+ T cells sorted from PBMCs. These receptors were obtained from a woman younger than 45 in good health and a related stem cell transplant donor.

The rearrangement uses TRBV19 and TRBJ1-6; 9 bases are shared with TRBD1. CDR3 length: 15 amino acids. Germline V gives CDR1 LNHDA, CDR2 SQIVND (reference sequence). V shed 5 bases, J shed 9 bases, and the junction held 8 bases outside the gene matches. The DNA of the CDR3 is TGTGCCAGTAGTGGAGAACAGGGGGCTAGTTCACCCCTCCACTTT. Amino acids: CASSGEQGASSPLHF.

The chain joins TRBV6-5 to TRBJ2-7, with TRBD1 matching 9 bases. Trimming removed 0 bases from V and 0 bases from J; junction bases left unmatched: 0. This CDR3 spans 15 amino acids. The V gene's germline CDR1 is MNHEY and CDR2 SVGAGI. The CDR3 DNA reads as TGTGCCAGCAGTTACTCGGGACAGGGCTCCTACGAGCAGTACTTC. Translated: CASSYSGQGSYEQYF.

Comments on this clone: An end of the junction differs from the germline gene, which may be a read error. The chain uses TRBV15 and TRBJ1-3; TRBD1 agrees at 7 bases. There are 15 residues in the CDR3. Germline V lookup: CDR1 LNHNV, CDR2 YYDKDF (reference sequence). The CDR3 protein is CATRRDRASGNTIYF. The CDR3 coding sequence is TGTGCCACCAGGAGAGACAGGGCCTCTGGAAACACCATATATTTT.

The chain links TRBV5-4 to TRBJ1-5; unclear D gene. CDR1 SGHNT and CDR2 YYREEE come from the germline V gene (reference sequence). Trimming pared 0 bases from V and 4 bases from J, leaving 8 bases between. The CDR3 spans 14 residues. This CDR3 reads CASSLEGGNQPQHF. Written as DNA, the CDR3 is TGTGCCAGCAGCTTGGAGGGCGGGAATCAGCCCCAGCATTTT.

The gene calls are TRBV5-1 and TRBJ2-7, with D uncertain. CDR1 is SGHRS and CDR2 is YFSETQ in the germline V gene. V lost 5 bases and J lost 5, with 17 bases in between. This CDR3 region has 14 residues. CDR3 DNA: TGCGCCAGCAGTCTGGGTTCGGGTAAAAACGAGCAGTACTTC. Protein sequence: CASSLGSGKNEQYF.

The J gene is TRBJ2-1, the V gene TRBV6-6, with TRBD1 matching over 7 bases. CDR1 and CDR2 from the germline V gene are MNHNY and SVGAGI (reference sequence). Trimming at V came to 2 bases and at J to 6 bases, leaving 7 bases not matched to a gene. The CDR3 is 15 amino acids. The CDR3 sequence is CASSYHVDRSNEQFF. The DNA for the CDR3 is TGTGCCAGCAGTTACCACGTGGACAGGAGCAATGAGCAGTTCTTC.

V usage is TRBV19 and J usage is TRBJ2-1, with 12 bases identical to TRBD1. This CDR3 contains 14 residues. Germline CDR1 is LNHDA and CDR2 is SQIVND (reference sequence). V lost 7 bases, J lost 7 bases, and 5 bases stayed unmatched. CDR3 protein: CASTGQGASNEQFF. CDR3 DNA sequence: TGTGCCAGTACGGGACAGGGGGCATCAAATGAGCAGTTCTTC.

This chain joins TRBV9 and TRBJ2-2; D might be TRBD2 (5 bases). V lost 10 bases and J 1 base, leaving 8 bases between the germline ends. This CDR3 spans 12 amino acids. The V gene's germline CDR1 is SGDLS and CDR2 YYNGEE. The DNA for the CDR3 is TGTGCCTCCGAGGGGAACACCGGGGAGCTGTTTTTT. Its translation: CASEGNTGELFF.

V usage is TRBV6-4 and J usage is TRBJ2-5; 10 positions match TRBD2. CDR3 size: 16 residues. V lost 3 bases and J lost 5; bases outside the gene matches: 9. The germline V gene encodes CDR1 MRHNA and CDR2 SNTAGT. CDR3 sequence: CASSDSIAGGLETQYF. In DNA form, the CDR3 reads TGTGCCAGCAGTGATTCAATAGCGGGGGGATTGGAGACCCAGTACTTC.

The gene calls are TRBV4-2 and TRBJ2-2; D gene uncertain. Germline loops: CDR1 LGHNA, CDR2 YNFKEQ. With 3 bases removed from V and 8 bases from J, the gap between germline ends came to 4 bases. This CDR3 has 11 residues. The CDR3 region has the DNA TGTGCCAGCAGCCATTATGGGGAGCTGTTTTTT. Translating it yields CASSHYGELFF.

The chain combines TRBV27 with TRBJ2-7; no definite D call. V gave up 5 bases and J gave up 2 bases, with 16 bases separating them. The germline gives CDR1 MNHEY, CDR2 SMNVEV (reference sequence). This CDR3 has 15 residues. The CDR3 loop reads CASSPNGGGPYEQYF. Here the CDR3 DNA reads TGTGCCAGCAGTCCTAATGGTGGTGGGCCCTACGAGCAGTACTTC.